The clone carrying this T cell receptor (beta chain) was counted between two and nine times. Antigen: not known. Using constant-segment primers, 5'RACE produced TCR alpha and TCR beta cDNA libraries carrying sample barcodes and UMIs. A single record per CDR3 protein comes from TCRdb applying MiXCR to the 5' RACE reads. Here the sample spans about 200,000 distinct CDR3 sequences, roughly 10% being singletons. The germline CDR1 and CDR2 sequences are LNHDA and SQIVND (reference sequence). With V trimmed by 9 bases and J by 4 bases, 11 bases remained unmatched. The CDR3 loop spans 16 amino acids. The data were obtained in a study of T-cell memory formation after mild COVID-19. The overall study: TCR clusters mostly belonged to single donors.

Findings and caveats of the study: Researchers could not confirm that second-wave clones peaking on day 37 targeted SARS-CoV-2.

This clonotype was sampled from a young man who had mild COVID-19 (a few samples of this study predate the infection). Cell type and time point are not known. V gene TRBV19 combines with J gene TRBJ2-1; 11 bases are shared with TRBD2. The sample comprised PBMCs or a T cell subset sorted from them (not recorded which). The CDR3 bases are TGTGCCAGCTGGGGGTCGACTAGCGGGGCGTACAATGAGCAGTTCTTC. This gives the protein CASWGSTSGAYNEQFF.